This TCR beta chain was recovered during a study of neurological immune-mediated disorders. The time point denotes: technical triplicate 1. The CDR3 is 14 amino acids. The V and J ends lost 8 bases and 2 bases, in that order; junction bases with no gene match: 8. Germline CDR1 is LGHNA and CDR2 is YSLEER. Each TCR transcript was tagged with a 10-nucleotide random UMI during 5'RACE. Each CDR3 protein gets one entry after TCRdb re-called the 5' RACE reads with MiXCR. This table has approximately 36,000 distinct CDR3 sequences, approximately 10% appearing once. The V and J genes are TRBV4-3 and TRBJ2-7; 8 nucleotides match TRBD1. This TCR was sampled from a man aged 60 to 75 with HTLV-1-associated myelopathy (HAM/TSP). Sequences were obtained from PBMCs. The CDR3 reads CASGVGQGAYEQYF. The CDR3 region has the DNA TGCGCCAGCGGCGTCGGACAGGGTGCCTACGAGCAGTACTTC.